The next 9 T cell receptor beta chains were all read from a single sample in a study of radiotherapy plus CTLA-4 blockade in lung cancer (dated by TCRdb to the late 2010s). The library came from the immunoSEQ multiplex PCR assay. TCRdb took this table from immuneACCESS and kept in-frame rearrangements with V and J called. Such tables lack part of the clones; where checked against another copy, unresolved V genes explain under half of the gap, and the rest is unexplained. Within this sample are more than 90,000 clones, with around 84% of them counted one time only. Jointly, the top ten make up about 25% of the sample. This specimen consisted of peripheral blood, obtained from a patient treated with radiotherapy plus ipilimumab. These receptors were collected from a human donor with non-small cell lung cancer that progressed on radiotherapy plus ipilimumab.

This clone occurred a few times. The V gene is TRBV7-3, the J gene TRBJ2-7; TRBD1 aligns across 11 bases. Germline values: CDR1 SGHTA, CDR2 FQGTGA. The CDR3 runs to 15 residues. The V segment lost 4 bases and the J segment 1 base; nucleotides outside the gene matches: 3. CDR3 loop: CASSSGTGGSYEQYF. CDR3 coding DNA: TGTGCCAGCAGCTCCGGGACAGGGGGGTCCTACGAGCAGTACTTC.

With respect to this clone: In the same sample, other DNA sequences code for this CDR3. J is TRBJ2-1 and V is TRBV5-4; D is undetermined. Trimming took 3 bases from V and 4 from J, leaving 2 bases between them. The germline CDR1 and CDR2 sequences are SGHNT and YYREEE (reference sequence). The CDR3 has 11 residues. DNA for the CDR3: TGTGCCAGCAGCTCGTACAATGAGCAGTTCTTC. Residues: CASSSYNEQFF.

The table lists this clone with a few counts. This chain's CDR3 is CASSPGTTSYEQYF. In DNA form, the CDR3 reads TGTGCCAGCAGCCCCGGGACTACCTCCTACGAGCAGTACTTC. This chain connects TRBV7-8 to TRBJ2-7; 7 nucleotides match TRBD2. The germline gives CDR1 SGHVS, CDR2 FQNEAQ. Germline trimming cut 5 bases from V and 0 bases from J; bases unmatched to any gene: 4. This CDR3 contains 14 residues.

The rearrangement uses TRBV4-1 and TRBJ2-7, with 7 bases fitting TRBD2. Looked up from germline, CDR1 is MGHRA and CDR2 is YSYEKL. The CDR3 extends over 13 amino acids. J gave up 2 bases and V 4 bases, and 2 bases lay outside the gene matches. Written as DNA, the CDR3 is TGCGCCAGCAGCCCAGGACTAGCCTACGAGCAGTACGTC. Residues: CASSPGLAYEQYV.

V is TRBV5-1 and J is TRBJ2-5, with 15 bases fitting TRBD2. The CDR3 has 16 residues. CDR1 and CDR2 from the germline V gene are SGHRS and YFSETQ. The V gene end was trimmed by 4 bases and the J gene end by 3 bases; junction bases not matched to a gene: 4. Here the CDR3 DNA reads TGCGCCAGCAGCCCTTGGACTAGCGGGAGGGAAGAGACCCAGTACTTC. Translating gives CASSPWTSGREETQYF.

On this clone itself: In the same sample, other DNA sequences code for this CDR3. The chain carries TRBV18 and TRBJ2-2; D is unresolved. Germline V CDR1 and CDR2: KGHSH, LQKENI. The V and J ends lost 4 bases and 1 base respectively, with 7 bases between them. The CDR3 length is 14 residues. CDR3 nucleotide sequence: TGTGCCAGCTCACGGCAAAGGAACACCGGGGAGCTGTTTTTT. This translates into CASSRQRNTGELFF.

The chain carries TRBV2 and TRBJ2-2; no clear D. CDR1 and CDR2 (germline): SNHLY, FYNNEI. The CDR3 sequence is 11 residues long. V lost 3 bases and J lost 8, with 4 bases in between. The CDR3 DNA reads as TGTGCCAGCAGTGATGCAGGGGAGCTGTTTTTT. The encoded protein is CASSDAGELFF.

CDR3 in DNA: TGTGCCAGCAGCTTTTATAGATCCAATCAGCCCCAGCATTTT. Encoded protein: CASSFYRSNQPQHF. The gene calls are TRBV7-8 and TRBJ1-5; D is unresolved. This CDR3 spans 14 amino acids. Trimming cost V 3 bases and J 3 bases, with 9 bases left between them. Germline CDR1 is SGHVS and CDR2 is FQNEAQ.

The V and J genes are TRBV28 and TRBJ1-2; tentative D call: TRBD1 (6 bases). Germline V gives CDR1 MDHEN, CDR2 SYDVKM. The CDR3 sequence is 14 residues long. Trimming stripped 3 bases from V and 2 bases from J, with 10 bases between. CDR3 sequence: CASSFGGRNYGYTF. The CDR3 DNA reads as TGTGCCAGCAGTTTTGGGGGGCGCAACTATGGCTACACCTTC.